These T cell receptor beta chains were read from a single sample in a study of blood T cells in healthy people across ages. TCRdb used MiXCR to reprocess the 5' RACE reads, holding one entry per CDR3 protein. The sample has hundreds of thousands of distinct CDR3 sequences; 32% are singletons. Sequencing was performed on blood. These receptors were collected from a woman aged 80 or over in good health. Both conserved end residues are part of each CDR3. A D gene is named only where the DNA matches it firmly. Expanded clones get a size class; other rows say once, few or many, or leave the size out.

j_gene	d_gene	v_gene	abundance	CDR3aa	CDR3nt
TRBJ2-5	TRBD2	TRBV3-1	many	CASSYTGGPEETQYF	TGTGCCAGCAGTTATACGGGGGGGCCTGAAGAGACCCAGTACTTC
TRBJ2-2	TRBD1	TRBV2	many	CASTETGGSTGELFF	TGTGCCAGCACCGAGACAGGGGGCTCCACCGGGGAGCTGTTTTTT
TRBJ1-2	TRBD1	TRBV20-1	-	CSAQSRDRGFYGYTF	TGCAGTGCACAAAGTCGGGACAGGGGATTCTATGGCTACACCTTC
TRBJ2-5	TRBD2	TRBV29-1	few	CSVETGLAGLYNGQYF	TGCAGCGTTGAAACCGGGCTAGCGGGGCTCTACAATGGGCAGTACTTC
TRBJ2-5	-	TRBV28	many	CASSGAGFWETQYF	TGTGCCAGCAGTGGCGCAGGTTTTTGGGAGACCCAGTACTTC
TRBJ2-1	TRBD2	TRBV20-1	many	CSAQFGTTNYNEQFF	TGCAGTGCTCAATTCGGGACTACAAACTACAATGAGCAGTTCTTC
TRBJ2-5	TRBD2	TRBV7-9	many	CASSPSGGAEETQYF	TGTGCCAGCAGCCCTAGCGGGGGGGCGGAGGAGACCCAGTACTTC
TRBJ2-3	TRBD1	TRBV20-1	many	CSASPGQSTDTQYF	TGCAGTGCCTCCCCGGGACAGAGCACAGATACGCAGTATTTT
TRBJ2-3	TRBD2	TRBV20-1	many	CSAVSGVGTDTQYF	TGCAGTGCTGTTAGCGGGGTCGGCACAGATACGCAGTATTTT
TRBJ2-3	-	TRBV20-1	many	CSAQGDTQYF	TGCAGTGCCCAAGGAGATACGCAGTATTTT
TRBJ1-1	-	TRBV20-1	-	CSARDGPTALNTETFF	TGCAGTGCTAGAGATGGCCCGACAGCTCTGAACACTGAAACTTTCTTT
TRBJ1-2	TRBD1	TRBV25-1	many	CASSPGTGPYGYTF	TGTGCCAGCAGCCCCGGGACAGGGCCCTATGGCTACACCTTC
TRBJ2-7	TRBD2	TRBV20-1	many	CSATTSGSYEQYF	TGCAGTGCTACCACTAGCGGCTCCTACGAGCAGTACTTC
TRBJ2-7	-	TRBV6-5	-	CASSYSGGQSYEQYF	TGTGCCAGCAGTTACTCTGGGGGGCAATCCTACGAGCAGTACTTC
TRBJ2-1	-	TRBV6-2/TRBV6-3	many	CASSYARGSYNEQFF	TGTGCCAGCAGTTACGCCCGGGGCTCCTACAATGAGCAGTTCTTC
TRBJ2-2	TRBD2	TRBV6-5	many	CASRWSGGATGELFF	TGTGCCAGCAGATGGAGCGGGGGGGCTACCGGGGAGCTGTTTTTT
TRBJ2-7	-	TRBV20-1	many	CSVPNSPGAGPYEQYF	TGCAGTGTTCCAAATTCCCCGGGGGCGGGCCCCTACGAGCAGTACTTC
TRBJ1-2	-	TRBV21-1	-	CANSPTGANYGYTF	TGTGCCAACAGTCCCACAGGGGCTAACTATGGCTACACCTTC
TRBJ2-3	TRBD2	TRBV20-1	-	CSARSGEGASGKSTDTQYF	TGCAGTGCTAGGTCCGGGGAGGGGGCTAGCGGGAAAAGCACAGATACGCAGTATTTT
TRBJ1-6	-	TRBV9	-	CASSPGDSGNSPLHF	TGTGCCAGCAGCCCAGGTGACAGTGGGAATTCACCCCTCCACTTT
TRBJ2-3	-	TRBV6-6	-	CASSYNGAATDTQYF	TGTGCCAGCAGTTATAATGGGGCCGCGACCGATACGCAGTATTTT
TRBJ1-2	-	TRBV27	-	CASSPRDLAIYGYTF	TGTGCCAGCAGTCCAAGGGACCTCGCCATATATGGCTACACCTTC
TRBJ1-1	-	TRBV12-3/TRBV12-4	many	CASRNTEAFF	TGTGCCAGCCGTAACACTGAAGCTTTCTTT
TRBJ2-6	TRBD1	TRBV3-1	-	CASSQERWTGAGANVLTF	TGTGCCAGCAGCCAAGAGCGATGGACAGGGGCCGGGGCCAACGTCCTGACTTTC
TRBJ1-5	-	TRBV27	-	CASSSRALNQPQHF	TGTGCCAGCAGTTCACGGGCACTCAATCAGCCCCAGCATTTT
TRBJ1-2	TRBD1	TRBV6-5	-	CASSYSRQGIYGYTF	TGTGCCAGCAGTTACTCGAGACAGGGAATCTACGGCTACACCTTC
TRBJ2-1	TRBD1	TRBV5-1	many	CASYSPPGQGQFF	TGCGCCAGCTACTCCCCACCGGGACAGGGGCAGTTCTTC
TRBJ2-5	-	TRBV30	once	CAWSFQKETQYF	TGTGCCTGGAGTTTTCAGAAAGAGACCCAGTACTTC
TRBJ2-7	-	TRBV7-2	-	CASTQNSQISTYEQYF	TGTGCCAGCACCCAGAACAGCCAGATTAGTACCTACGAGCAGTACTTC
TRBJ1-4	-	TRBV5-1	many	CASSPGRAGGEKLFF	TGCGCCAGCAGCCCCGGGAGGGCCGGGGGAGAAAAACTGTTTTTT
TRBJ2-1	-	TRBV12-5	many	CASGLAGPKFF	TGTGCTAGTGGTTTGGCAGGGCCAAAGTTCTTC
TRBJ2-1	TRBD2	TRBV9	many	CASSVGLASGGVGNEQFF	TGTGCCAGCAGCGTAGGATTGGCTAGCGGGGGGGTAGGAAATGAGCAGTTCTTC
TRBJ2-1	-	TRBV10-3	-	CAISESKGADNEQFF	TGTGCCATCAGTGAGTCCAAAGGGGCGGACAATGAGCAGTTCTTC
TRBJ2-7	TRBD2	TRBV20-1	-	CSASPVAGDLYEQYF	TGCAGTGCTAGCCCCGTAGCGGGGGATCTCTACGAGCAGTACTTC
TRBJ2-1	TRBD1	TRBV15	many	CATSRDPPGQYPNEQFF	TGTGCCACCAGCAGAGATCCTCCGGGACAGTACCCGAATGAGCAGTTCTTC
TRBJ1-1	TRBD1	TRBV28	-	CASSPHQGANTEAFF	TGTGCCAGCAGTCCCCACCAGGGGGCCAACACTGAAGCTTTCTTT
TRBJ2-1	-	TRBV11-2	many	CASSPNGVNEQFF	TGTGCCAGCAGCCCTAATGGAGTTAATGAGCAGTTCTTC
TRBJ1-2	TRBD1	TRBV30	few	CACDREPNYGYTF	TGTGCCTGTGACAGGGAACCTAACTATGGCTACACCTTC
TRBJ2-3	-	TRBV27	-	CASSLSQISTDTQYF	TGTGCCAGCAGTTTATCCCAAATTAGCACAGATACGCAGTATTTT
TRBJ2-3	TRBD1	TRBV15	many	CATSRDPPTGQGTDTQYF	TGTGCCACCAGCAGAGATCCTCCGACCGGACAGGGGACAGATACGCAGTATTTT
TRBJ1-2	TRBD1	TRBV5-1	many	CASSRTDRGSNYGYTF	TGCGCCAGCAGCCGCACGGACAGGGGATCTAACTATGGCTACACCTTC
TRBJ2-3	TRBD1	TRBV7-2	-	CASSRDRVSTQYF	TGTGCCAGCAGCCGCGACAGGGTTTCTACGCAGTATTTT
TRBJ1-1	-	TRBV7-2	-	CASSPDRRWAFF	TGTGCCAGCAGCCCCGACCGTCGTTGGGCTTTCTTT
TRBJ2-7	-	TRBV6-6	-	CASWDGAYEQYF	TGTGCCAGCTGGGACGGCGCCTACGAGCAGTACTTC
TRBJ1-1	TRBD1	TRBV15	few	CATQGATGTEAFF	TGTGCCACCCAGGGGGCGACGGGTACTGAAGCTTTCTTT
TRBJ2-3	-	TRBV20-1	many	CSARLSGRYTDTQYF	TGCAGTGCTAGACTATCAGGGCGTTACACAGATACGCAGTATTTT
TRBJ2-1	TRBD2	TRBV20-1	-	CSAPPLTGGYNEQFF	TGCAGTGCTCCTCCCCTAACGGGGGGTTACAATGAGCAGTTCTTC
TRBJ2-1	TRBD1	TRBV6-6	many	CASSSRRGTGNYNEQFF	TGTGCCAGCAGTTCGCGGAGGGGGACAGGGAACTACAATGAGCAGTTCTTC
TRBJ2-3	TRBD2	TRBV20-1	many	CSASGLAGGSDTQYF	TGCAGTGCTTCCGGACTAGCGGGGGGCTCAGATACGCAGTATTTT
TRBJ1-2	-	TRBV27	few	CASSLKRESLNYGYTF	TGTGCCAGCAGTTTAAAACGCGAGAGCCTTAACTATGGCTACACCTTC
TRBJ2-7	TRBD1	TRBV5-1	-	CASSSTGDLGEQYF	TGCGCCAGCAGCTCTACAGGGGACCTGGGCGAGCAGTACTTC
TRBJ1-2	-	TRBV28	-	CASSSPSISTRGYTF	TGTGCCAGCAGTTCACCCTCAATATCTACGAGGGGCTACACCTTC
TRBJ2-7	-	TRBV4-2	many	CASSQDPGIRVEQYF	TGTGCCAGCAGCCAAGATCCAGGGATTCGGGTCGAGCAGTACTTC
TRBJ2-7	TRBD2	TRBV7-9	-	CASSSQGLAGSYEQYF	TGTGCCAGCAGCTCCCAGGGACTAGCGGGATCCTACGAGCAGTACTTC
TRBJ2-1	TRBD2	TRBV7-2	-	CASSDGTSGRQFF	TGTGCCAGCAGCGACGGGACTAGCGGGAGGCAGTTCTTC
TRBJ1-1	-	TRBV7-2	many	CASRLRDPDTEAFF	TGTGCCAGCAGACTACGGGACCCGGACACTGAAGCTTTCTTT
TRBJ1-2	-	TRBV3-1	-	CASSQDWRGDYGYTF	TGTGCCAGCAGCCAAGATTGGCGGGGGGACTATGGCTACACCTTC
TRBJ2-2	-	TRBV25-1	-	CASVNNFNTGELFF	TGTGCCAGCGTCAACAATTTTAACACCGGGGAGCTGTTTTTT
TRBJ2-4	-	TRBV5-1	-	CASSPTSRQNLNIQYF	TGCGCCAGCAGCCCGACTTCCCGACAGAACCTAAACATTCAGTACTTC